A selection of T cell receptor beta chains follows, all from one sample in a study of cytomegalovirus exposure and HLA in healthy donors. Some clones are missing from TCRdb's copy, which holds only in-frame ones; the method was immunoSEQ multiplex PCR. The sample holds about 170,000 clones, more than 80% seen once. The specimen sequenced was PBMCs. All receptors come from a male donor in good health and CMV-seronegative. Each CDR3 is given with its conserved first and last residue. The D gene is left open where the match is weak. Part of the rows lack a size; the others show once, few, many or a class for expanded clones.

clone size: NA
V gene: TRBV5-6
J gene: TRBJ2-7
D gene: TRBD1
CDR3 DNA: TGTGCCAGCAGCTTGGTTGGACAGGGACTCTACGAGCAGTACTTC
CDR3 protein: CASSLVGQGLYEQYF

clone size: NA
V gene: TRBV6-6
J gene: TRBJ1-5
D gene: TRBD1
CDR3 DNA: TGTGCCAGCAGACGTCCCGGGACAGGGAATCAGCCCCAGCATTTT
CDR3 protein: CASRRPGTGNQPQHF

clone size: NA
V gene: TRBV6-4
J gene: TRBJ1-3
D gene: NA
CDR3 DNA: TGTGCCAGCAGTGGGGGGGAGTCAGACTCTGGAAACACCATATATTTT
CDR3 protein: CASSGGESDSGNTIYF

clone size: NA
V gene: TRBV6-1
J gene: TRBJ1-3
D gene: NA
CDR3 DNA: TGTGCCAGCGGTGCATTCCCTGGAAACACCATATATTTT
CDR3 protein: CASGAFPGNTIYF

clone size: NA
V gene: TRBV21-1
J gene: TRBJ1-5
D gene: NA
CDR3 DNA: TGTGCCAGCAGCACTCCGGGACAGGGGGCGCAGAGCAATCAGCCCCAGCATTTT
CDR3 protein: CASSTPGQGAQSNQPQHF

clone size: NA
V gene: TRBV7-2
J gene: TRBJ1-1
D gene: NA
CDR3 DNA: TGTGCCAGCAGCTTAGGGGGCGCGGCTGAAGCTTTCTTT
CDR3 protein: CASSLGGAAEAFF

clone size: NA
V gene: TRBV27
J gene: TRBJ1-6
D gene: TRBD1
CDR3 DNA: TGTGCCAGCGGAGAGGGGGCGCGGGCTTCACCCCTCCACTTT
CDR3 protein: CASGEGARASPLHF

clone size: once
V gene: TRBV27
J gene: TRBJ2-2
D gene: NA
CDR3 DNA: TGTGCCAGCAGGGGAGCGAACACCGGGGAGCTGTTTTTT
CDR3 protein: CASRGANTGELFF

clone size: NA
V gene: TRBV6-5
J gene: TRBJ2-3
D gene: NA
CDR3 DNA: TGTGCCAGCTCAAGACGGGATCTCACAGATACGCAGTATTTT
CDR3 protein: CASSRRDLTDTQYF

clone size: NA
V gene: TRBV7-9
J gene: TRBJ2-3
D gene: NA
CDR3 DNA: TGTGCCAGCAGCTTAGTAGGCGGGAAAACAGATACGCAGTATTTT
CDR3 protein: CASSLVGGKTDTQYF

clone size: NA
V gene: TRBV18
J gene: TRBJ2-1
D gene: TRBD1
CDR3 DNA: TGTGCCAGCTCTCTACCGGGACAGGCCGACAATGAGCAGTTCTTC
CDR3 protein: CASSLPGQADNEQFF

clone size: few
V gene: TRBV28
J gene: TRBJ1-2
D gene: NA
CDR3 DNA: TGTGCCAGCAGTTTCAGTGCAGGGGCTGGCGAAGGCTACACCTTC
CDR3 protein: CASSFSAGAGEGYTF

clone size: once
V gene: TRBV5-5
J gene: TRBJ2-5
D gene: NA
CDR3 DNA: TGTGCCAGCAGCTTGGTCCTTCGGGAGAAACAAGAGACCCAGTACTTC
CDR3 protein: CASSLVLREKQETQYF

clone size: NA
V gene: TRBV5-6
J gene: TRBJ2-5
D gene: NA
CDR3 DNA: TGTGCCAGCAGCTCCAGAGGGGGACTATGGGGTAGGGAGACCCAGTACTTC
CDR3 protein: CASSSRGGLWGRETQYF

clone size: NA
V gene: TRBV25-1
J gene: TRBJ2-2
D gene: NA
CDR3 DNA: TGTGCCAGCAGTGTTGGGGCGGCAAACACCGGGGAGCTGTTTTTT
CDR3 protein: CASSVGAANTGELFF

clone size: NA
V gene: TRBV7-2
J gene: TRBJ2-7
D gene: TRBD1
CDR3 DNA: TGTGCCAGCAGCTTAGGGGACAGGGAAAACGAGCAGTACTTC
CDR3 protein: CASSLGDRENEQYF

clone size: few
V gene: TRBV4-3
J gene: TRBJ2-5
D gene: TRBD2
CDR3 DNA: TGCGCCAGCAGCCAAGCCCGGGGGGAGTACCAAGAGACCCAGTACTTC
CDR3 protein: CASSQARGEYQETQYF

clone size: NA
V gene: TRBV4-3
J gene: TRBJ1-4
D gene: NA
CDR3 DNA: TGCGCCAGCAGCCAAGATGTCGTGCCAGGAACTGAAAAACTGTTTTTT
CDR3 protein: CASSQDVVPGTEKLFF

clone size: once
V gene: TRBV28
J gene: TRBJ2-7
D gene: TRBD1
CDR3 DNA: TGTGCCAGCAGTCCGGGACAGGGAGACTACGAGCAGTACTTC
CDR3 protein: CASSPGQGDYEQYF

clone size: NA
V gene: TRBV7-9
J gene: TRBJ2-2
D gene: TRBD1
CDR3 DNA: TGTGCCAGCAGCTTCCTAGGACAGGGGACCCCCAACACCGGGGAGCTGTTTTTT
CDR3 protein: CASSFLGQGTPNTGELFF

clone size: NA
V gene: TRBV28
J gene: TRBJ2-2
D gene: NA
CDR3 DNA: TGTGCCAGCAGTATAGGGGGGGCGTCCGGGGAGCTGTTTTTT
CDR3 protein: CASSIGGASGELFF

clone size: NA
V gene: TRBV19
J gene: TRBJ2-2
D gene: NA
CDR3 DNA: TGTGCCAGTAGTATCTACAGGGGGGGGACCGGGGAGCTGTTTTTT
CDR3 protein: CASSIYRGGTGELFF

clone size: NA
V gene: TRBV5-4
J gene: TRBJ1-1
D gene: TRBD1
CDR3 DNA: TGTGCCAGCAGCTTAGGGCCCGGGACAGGGATCTTAGGGGGGGACACTGAAGCTTTCTTT
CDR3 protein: CASSLGPGTGILGGDTEAFF

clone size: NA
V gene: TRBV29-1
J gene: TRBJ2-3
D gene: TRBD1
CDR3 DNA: TGCAGCGTTGAAGCCCGAGGACAGGGGGTGGATACGCAGTATTTT
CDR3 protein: CSVEARGQGVDTQYF

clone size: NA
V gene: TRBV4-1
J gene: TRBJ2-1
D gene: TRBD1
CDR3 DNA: TGCGCCAGCAGCCAAGCCGGGACAGGGGTTCTAAATGAGCAGTTCTTC
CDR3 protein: CASSQAGTGVLNEQFF

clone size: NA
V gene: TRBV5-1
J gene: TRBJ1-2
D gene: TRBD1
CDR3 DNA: TGCGCCAGCAGCGAAGGACAGGGTAATAGCTACACCTTC
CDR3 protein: CASSEGQGNSYTF